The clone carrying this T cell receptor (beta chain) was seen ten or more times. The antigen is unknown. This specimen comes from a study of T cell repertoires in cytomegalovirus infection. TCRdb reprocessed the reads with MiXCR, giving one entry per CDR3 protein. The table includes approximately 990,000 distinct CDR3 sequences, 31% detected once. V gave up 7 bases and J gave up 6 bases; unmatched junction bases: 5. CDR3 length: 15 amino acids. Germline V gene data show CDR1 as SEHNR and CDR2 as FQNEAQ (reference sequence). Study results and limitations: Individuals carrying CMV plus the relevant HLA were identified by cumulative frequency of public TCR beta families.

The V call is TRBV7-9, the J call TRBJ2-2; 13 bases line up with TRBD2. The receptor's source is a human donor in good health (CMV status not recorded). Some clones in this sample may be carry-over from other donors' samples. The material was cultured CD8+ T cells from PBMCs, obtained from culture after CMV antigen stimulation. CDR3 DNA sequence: TGTGCCAGCACCGGGACTAGCGGGGTCGCCGGGGAGCTGTTTTTT. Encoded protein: CASTGTSGVAGELFF.